The 3 T cell receptor beta chains listed next were all sequenced from one sample in a study of shared clonotypes between healthy human individuals. Libraries were prepared by immunoSEQ multiplex PCR; TCRdb keeps only in-frame clonotypes and omits some of them. The top ten hold 20% to 25% of the sample, which has about 700,000 clones, about 90% seen once. Naive CD8 populations comprised CD45RO-negative cells positively selected for CCR7, excluding terminally differentiated effector memory CD45RA+ cells. Sample: naive CD8+ T cells sorted from blood. These receptors originate from a man aged 30 to 45 in good health.

The chain couples TRBV27 to TRBJ2-2, with D perhaps matching TRBD1 (7 bases). From germline, CDR1 is MNHEY and CDR2 SMNVEV (reference sequence). V dropped 8 bases and J dropped 5 bases, with 15 bases sitting between them. CDR3 length: 14 residues. CDR3 bases: TGTGCCAGCCGCTCAGGGGGGAGGACCGGGGAGCTGTTTTTT. Protein sequence: CASRSGGRTGELFF.

This clone was observed many times. The chain links TRBV5-1 to TRBJ2-2, with a weak D call TRBD1 (6 bases). Germline CDR1 SGHRS, CDR2 YFSETQ. V shed 5 bases and J shed 1 base, with 12 bases lying between them. The CDR3 runs 15 residues. The CDR3 loop reads CASSFTGMNTGELFF. In DNA form, the CDR3 reads TGCGCCAGCAGTTTCACAGGGATGAACACCGGGGAGCTGTTTTTT.

This clone appeared a single time. The chain couples TRBV27 to TRBJ2-3; D is possibly TRBD1 or TRBD2 (5 bases each). This CDR3 comprises 12 residues. With 7 bases removed from V and 6 bases from J, the gap between germline ends came to 11 bases. The germline V gene encodes CDR1 MNHEY and CDR2 SMNVEV (reference sequence). In DNA form, the CDR3 reads TGTGCCAGCAAAGGGACCACCGATACGCAGTATTTT. Protein product: CASKGTTDTQYF.